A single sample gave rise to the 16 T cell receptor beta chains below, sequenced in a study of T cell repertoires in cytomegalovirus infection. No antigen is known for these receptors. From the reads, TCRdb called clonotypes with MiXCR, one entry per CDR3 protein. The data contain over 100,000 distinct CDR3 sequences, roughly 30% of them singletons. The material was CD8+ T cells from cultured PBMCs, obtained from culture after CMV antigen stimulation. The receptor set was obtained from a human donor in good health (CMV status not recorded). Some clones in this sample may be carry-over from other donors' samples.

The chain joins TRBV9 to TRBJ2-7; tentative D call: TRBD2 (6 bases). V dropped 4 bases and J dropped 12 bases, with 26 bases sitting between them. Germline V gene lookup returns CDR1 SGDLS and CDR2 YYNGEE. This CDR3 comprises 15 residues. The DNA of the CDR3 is TGTGCCAGCAGCCCGGAGGGTAGCGGCCTCACCCCGCCGTACTTC. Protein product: CASSPEGSGLTPPYF.

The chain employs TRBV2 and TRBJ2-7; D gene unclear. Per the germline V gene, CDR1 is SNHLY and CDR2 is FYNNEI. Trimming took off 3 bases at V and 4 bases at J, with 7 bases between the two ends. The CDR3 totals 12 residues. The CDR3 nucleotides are TGTGCCAGCAGTGATTACTTTTACGAGCAGTACTTC. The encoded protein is CASSDYFYEQYF. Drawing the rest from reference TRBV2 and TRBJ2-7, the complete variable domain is EPEVTQTPSHQVTQMGQEVILRCVPISNHLYFYWYRQILGQKVEFLVSFYNNEISEKSEIFDDQFSVERPDGSNFTLKIRSTKLEDSAMYFCASSDYFYEQYFGPGTRLTVT.

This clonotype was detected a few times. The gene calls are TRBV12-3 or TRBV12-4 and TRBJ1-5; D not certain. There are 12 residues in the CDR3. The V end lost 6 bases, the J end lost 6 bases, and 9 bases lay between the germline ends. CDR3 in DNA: TGTGCCAGCAGCCCGTTCGGTCAGCCCCAGCATTTT. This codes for CASSPFGQPQHF.

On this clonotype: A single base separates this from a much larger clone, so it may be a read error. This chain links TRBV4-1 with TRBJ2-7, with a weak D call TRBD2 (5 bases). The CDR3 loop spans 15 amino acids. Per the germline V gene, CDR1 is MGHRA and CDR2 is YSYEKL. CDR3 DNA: TGCGCCAGCTGCCAAGATCCAGAGAGGAGGCACGAGCAGTACTTC. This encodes CASCQDPERRHEQYF.

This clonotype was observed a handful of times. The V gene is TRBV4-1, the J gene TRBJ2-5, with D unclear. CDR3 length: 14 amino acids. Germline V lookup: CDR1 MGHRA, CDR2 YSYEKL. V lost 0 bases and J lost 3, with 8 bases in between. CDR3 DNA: TGCGCCAGCAGCCAAGATCGCAGTGAAGAGACCCAGTACTTC. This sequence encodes CASSQDRSEETQYF.

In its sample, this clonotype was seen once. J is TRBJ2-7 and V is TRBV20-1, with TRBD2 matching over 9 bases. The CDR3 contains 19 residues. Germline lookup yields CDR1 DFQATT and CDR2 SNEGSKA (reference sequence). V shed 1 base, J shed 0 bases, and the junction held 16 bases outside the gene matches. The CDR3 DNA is TGCAGTGCTAGAGGCGACCCCCTGCAGACTAGCGGAAGCTCCTACGAGCAGTACTTC. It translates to CSARGDPLQTSGSSYEQYF.

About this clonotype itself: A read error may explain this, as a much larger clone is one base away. In DNA, the CDR3 is TGTGCCAGCCTCTATAGCGGTGATGAGCAGTTCTTC. Amino acids: CASLYSGDEQFF. The chain links TRBV11-2 to TRBJ2-1, with a tentative D call TRBD2 (6 bases). The CDR3 runs to 12 residues. Trimming removed 8 bases at V and 8 bases at J, with 13 bases between. The V gene's germline CDR1 is SGHAT and CDR2 FQNNGV.

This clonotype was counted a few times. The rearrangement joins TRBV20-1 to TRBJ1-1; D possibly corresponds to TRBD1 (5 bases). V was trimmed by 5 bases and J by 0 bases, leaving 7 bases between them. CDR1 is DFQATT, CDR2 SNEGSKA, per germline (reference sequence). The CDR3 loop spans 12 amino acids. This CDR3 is CSAQGMNTEAFF. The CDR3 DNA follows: TGCAGTGCTCAGGGCATGAACACTGAAGCTTTCTTT.

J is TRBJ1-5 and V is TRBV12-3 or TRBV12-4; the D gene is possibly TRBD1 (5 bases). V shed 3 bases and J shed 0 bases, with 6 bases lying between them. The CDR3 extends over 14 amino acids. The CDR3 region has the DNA TGTGCCAGCAGTTTGGGGCCTAGCAATCAGCCCCAGCATTTT. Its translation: CASSLGPSNQPQHF.

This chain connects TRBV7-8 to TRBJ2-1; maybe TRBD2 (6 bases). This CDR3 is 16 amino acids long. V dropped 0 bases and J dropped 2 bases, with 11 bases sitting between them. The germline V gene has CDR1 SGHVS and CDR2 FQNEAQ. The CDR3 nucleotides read TGTGCCAGCAGCTTAGCGCTGTCTAGCGCCTACAATGAGCAGTTCTTC. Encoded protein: CASSLALSSAYNEQFF.

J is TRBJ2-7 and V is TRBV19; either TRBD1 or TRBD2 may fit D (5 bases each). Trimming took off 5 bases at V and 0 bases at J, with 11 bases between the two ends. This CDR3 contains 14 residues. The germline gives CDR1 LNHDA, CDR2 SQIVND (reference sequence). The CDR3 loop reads CASSHTGTSYEQYF. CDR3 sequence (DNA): TGTGCCAGTAGTCATACCGGGACCTCCTACGAGCAGTACTTC.

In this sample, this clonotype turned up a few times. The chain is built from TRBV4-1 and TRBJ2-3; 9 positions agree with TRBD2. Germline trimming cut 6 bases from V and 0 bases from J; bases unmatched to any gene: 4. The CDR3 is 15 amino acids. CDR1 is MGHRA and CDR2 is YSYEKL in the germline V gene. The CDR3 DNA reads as TGCGCCAGCAGATCGCTAGCGGGGAGCACAGATACGCAGTATTTT. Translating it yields CASRSLAGSTDTQYF.

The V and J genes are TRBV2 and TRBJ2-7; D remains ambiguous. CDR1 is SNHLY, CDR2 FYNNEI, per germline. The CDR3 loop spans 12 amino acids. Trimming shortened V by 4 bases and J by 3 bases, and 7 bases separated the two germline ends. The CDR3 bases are TGTGCCAGCAGTGCGGCTGACTACGAGCAGTACTTC. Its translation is CASSAADYEQYF.

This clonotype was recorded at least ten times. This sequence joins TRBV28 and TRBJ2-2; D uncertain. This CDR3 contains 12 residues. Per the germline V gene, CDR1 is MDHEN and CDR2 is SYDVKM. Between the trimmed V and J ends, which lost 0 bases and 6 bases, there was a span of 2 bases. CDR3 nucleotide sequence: TGTGCCAGCAGTTTATGGTCCGGGGAGCTGTTTTTT. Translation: CASSLWSGELFF. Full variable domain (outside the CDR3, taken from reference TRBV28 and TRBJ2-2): DVKVTQSSRYLVKRTGEKVFLECVQDMDHENMFWYRQDPGLGLRLIYFSYDVKMKEKGDIPEGYSVSREKKERFSLILESASTNQTSMYLCASSLWSGELFFGEGSRLTVL.

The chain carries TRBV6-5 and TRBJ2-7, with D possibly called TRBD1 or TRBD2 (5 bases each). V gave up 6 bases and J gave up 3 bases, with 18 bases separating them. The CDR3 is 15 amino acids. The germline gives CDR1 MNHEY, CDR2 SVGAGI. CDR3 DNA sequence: TGTGCCAGCAGCCCCGCACTCGCAGGGAGCTACGAGCAGTACTTC. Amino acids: CASSPALAGSYEQYF.

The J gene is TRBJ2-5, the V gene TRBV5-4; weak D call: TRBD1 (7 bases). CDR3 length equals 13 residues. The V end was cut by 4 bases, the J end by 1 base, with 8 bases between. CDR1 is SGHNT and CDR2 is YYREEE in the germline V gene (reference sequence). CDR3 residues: CASSQGGQETQYF. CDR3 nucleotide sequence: TGTGCCAGCAGCCAGGGGGGCCAAGAGACCCAGTACTTC.